These 8 T cell receptor beta chains share one sample of origin, sequenced in a study of control samples from healthy donors and cancer patients. Sequenced by immunoSEQ multiplex PCR; TCRdb stores in-frame clones only, minus some. The sample lists 150,000 to 200,000 clones, around nine tenths occurring once. Sequencing used blood. The source of these receptors is a man younger than 45 in good health.

This chain links TRBV5-1 with TRBJ2-1, with 9 bases fitting TRBD1. J lost 7 bases, V lost 0 bases, and 5 bases had no gene match. CDR3 length: 15 residues. The V gene's germline CDR1 is SGHRS and CDR2 YFSETQ. The CDR3 DNA is TGCGCCAGCAGCTTGGAGGACAGGGGAAGTAATGAGCAGTTCTTC. The encoded protein is CASSLEDRGSNEQFF.

V usage is TRBV6-5 and J usage is TRBJ1-2, with 7 bases identical to TRBD1. CDR3 length: 14 amino acids. Germline-derived CDR1 and CDR2 are MNHEY and SVGAGI. Trimming removed 4 bases from V and 3 bases from J; junction bases left unmatched: 5. For the CDR3, the DNA is TGTGCCAGCAGTTCCAGGGGGGCCGACTATGGCTACACCTTC. Translation: CASSSRGADYGYTF.

This chain uses TRBV27 with TRBJ1-2, with 8 bases fitting TRBD1. Germline values: CDR1 MNHEY, CDR2 SMNVEV (reference sequence). CDR3 length equals 13 residues. V shed 6 bases, J shed 6 bases, and the junction held 6 bases outside the gene matches. The CDR3 loop is CASRRQGADGYTF. In nucleotides, the CDR3 is TGTGCCAGCAGACGGCAGGGGGCTGATGGCTACACCTTC.

This sequence joins TRBV9 and TRBJ1-2; no firm D call. This CDR3 has 12 amino acids. Germline CDR1 reads SGDLS; CDR2 reads YYNGEE. V gave up 1 base and J gave up 4 bases, with 5 bases separating them. Written as DNA, the CDR3 is TGTGCCAGCAGCGTATTGGGCTATGGCTACACCTTC. Its protein is CASSVLGYGYTF.

This rearrangement joins TRBV18 to TRBJ2-3; 7 bases agree with TRBD1. V lost 3 bases, J lost 5 bases, and 5 bases stayed unmatched. The CDR3 is 14 residues long. Germline V lookup: CDR1 KGHSH, CDR2 LQKENI. CDR3 coding DNA: TGTGCCAGCTCACCCGATACAGGGGTAGATACGCAGTATTTT. Translating it yields CASSPDTGVDTQYF.

This clone was counted once. This sequence joins TRBV28 and TRBJ1-4; the D gene is possibly TRBD1 (5 bases). CDR3 length equals 13 residues. The germline V gene encodes CDR1 MDHEN and CDR2 SYDVKM. The V end was cut by 5 bases, the J end by 7 bases, with 11 bases between. The CDR3 loop is CASSRGGVEKLFF. In nucleotides, the CDR3 is TGTGCCAGCAGTAGGGGAGGGGTTGAAAAACTGTTTTTT.

This chain links TRBV7-6 with TRBJ1-1, with D perhaps TRBD1 (6 bases). Per germline, CDR1 SGHVS and CDR2 FNYEAQ. There are 14 residues in the CDR3. Trimming took off 8 bases at V and 1 base at J, with 14 bases between the two ends. Here the CDR3 reads CASAQGWGNTEAFF. Here the CDR3 DNA reads TGTGCCAGCGCACAGGGTTGGGGGAACACTGAAGCTTTCTTT.

The chain couples TRBV15 to TRBJ2-7; 13 bases agree with TRBD2. The CDR3 totals 15 residues. The V gene end was trimmed by 4 bases and the J gene end by 5 bases; junction bases not matched to a gene: 5. CDR1 and CDR2 (germline): LNHNV, YYDKDF (reference sequence). For the CDR3, the DNA is TGTGCCACCAGCACCGGACTAGCGGGAGCCCACGAGCAGTACTTC. Amino acid sequence: CATSTGLAGAHEQYF.